This T cell receptor beta chain was recovered during a study of CD4 T cells in relation to SARS-CoV-2 and coronaviruses. Across the whole study: The HLA restriction of the shared crossreactive spike epitopes was mapped.

CDR3 length: 15 residues. From germline, CDR1 is MNHEY and CDR2 SMNVEV (reference sequence). The V gene end was trimmed by 5 bases and the J gene end by 3 bases; junction bases not matched to a gene: 7. CEF-cultured naive and memory CD4+ T cell DNA got survey-level sequencing. The table came from immunoSEQ multiplex PCR; TCRdb's copy has only in-frame clones and leaves some out. Of some 45,000 clones in the sample, over 75% were seen once. Naive or memory CD4+ cells were cultured 1:1 with T cell-depleted PBMCs plus CEF. Remarks on this clone: The antigen is undetermined.

This sequence originates from an adult with COVID-19. The sample comprised naive CD4+ T cells from PBMCs, cultured in vitro. As for subset: naive CD4+ T cells isolated by negative enrichment. The chain recombines TRBV27 with TRBJ2-7, with TRBD1 matching 10 bases. CDR3 in amino acids: CASSALGTGDYEQYF. CDR3 DNA sequence: TGTGCCAGCAGTGCCCTAGGGACAGGGGACTACGAGCAGTACTTC.